This T cell receptor beta chain was identified during a study of blood T cell repertoires in COVID-19. Here immunoSEQ multiplex PCR was the method, and the copy in TCRdb shows in-frame clones only, minus some. The sample carries about 100,000 clones, more than 75% recorded once. Per germline, CDR1 LNHDA and CDR2 SQIVND (reference sequence). The V end lost 4 bases, the J end lost 4 bases, and 19 bases lay between the germline ends. The CDR3 is 16 amino acids. Sequencing used peripheral blood. The rearrangement links TRBV19 to TRBJ1-2, with D possibly being TRBD1 (5 bases). This receptor was taken from a man in his 60s with active or convalescent COVID-19. This CDR3 is CASSSPLEQVFYGYTF. Written as DNA, the CDR3 is TGTGCCAGTAGTAGCCCTCTGGAACAGGTTTTCTATGGCTACACCTTC.